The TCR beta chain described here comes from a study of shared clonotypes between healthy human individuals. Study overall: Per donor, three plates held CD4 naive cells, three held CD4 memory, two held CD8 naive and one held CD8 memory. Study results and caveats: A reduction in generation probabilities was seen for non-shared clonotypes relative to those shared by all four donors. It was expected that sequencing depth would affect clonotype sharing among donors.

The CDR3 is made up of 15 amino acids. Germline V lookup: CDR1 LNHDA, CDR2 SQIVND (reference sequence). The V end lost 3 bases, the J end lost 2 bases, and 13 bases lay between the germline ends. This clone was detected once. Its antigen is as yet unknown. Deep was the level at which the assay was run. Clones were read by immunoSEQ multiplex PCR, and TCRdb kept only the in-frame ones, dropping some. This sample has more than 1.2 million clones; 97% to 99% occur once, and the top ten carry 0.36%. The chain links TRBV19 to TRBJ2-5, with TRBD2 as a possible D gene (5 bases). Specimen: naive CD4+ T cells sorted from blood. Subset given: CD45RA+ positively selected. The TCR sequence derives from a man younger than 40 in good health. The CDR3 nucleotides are TGTGCCAGTAGTATCGCGCCGACTATACAAGAGACCCAGTACTTC. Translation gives CASSIAPTIQETQYF.